This TCR beta chain originates from a study of blood T cell repertoires in COVID-19. Study summary: Spain, Italy and the United States supplied samples that represented acute and convalescent COVID-19. Nucleic acid was either cDNA or gDNA, and it came from T cells, B-cell-depleted T cells, or PBMCs.

As originally analysed: From reference gene primer amplification, estimates of nucleated cell counts were derived. Some clones are missing from TCRdb's copy, which holds only in-frame ones; the method was immunoSEQ multiplex PCR. That table supplies the V and J calls and clone size; D and trimming were determined from the DNA. The sample lists 90,000 or so clones; 75% to 85% were seen once. The germline V and J ends were trimmed by 5 bases and 4 bases, with 14 bases remaining between them. The CDR3 sequence is 14 residues long. Germline values: CDR1 KGHSH, CDR2 LQKENI. This receptor was taken from a man between 60 and 75 years old with acute or convalescent COVID-19. Sequencing was carried out using peripheral blood. This chain connects TRBV18 to TRBJ1-2, with a possible D match to TRBD1 (6 bases). The CDR3 DNA follows: TGTGCCAGCTCAACAGGGTTATTCACCTATGGCTACACCTTC. Encoded protein: CASSTGLFTYGYTF. Full variable domain (missing parts from reference TRBV18 and TRBJ1-2): NAGVMQNPRHLVRRRGQEARLRCSPMKGHSHVYWYRQLPEEGLKFMVYLQKENIIDESGMPKERFSAEFPKEGPSILRIQQVVRGDSAAYFCASSTGLFTYGYTFGSGTRLTVV.